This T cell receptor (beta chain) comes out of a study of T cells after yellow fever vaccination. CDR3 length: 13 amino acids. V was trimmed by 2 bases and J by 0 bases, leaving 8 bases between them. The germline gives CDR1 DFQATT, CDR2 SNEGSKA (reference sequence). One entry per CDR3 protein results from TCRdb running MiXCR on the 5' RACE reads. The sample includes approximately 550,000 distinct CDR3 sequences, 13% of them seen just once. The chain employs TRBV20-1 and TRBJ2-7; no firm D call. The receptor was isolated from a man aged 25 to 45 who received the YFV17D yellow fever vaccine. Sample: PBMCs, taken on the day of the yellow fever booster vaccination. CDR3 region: CSARSLDSYEQYF. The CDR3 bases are TGCAGTGCTAGAAGTCTTGACTCCTACGAGCAGTACTTC.